These T cell receptor beta chains were read from a single sample in a study of OX40 agonist ivuxolimab in advanced cancers. TCRdb's copy holds only in-frame clones and misses some; the assay was immunoSEQ multiplex PCR. The sample shows more than 60,000 clones, about 88% of them seen only once. The sequencing used CD4+ or CD8+ T cells sorted from blood, collected in a trial of the OX40 agonist ivuxolimab. The receptor source for this set is an adult with an advanced solid tumor such as melanoma, head and neck, liver or kidney cancer. Each CDR3 is given with its conserved first and last residue. The order of the fields is clone size, V gene, J gene, CDR3 length, D gene, CDR3 protein, CDR3 DNA. A D gene is named only where the DNA matches it firmly. Rows give clone size only sometimes, using once, few, many, or a class for an expanded clone.

clone_size: .
v_call: TRBV7-2
j_call: TRBJ2-1
cdr3_length: 13
d_call: .
cdr3_aa: CASSLAMSHEQFF
cdr3_nt: TGTGCCAGCAGCTTAGCAATGAGTCATGAGCAGTTCTTC

clone_size: .
v_call: TRBV2
j_call: TRBJ1-5
cdr3_length: 16
d_call: .
cdr3_aa: CASTGTYLTSNQPQHF
cdr3_nt: TGTGCCAGCACTGGGACGTACCTAACTAGCAATCAGCCCCAGCATTTT

clone_size: .
v_call: TRBV6-5
j_call: TRBJ2-7
cdr3_length: 13
d_call: .
cdr3_aa: CASSATGTYEQYF
cdr3_nt: TGTGCCAGCAGTGCCACAGGGACCTACGAGCAGTACTTC

clone_size: .
v_call: TRBV7-2
j_call: TRBJ2-5
cdr3_length: 11
d_call: .
cdr3_aa: CASSLQTTQYF
cdr3_nt: TGTGCCAGCAGCCTCCAAACGACCCAGTACTTC

clone_size: .
v_call: TRBV11-3
j_call: TRBJ2-5
cdr3_length: 14
d_call: TRBD2
cdr3_aa: CASSLRGAEETQYF
cdr3_nt: TGTGCCAGCAGCCTGCGGGGGGCGGAAGAGACCCAGTACTTC

clone_size: few
v_call: TRBV6-5
j_call: TRBJ1-1
cdr3_length: 12
d_call: .
cdr3_aa: CASSSEGTEAFF
cdr3_nt: TGTGCCAGCAGCTCAGAGGGGACTGAAGCTTTCTTT

clone_size: .
v_call: TRBV2
j_call: TRBJ2-1
cdr3_length: 15
d_call: TRBD2
cdr3_aa: CASSPSQRGYNEQFF
cdr3_nt: TGTGCCAGCAGTCCGTCCCAGCGGGGCTACAATGAGCAGTTCTTC

clone_size: .
v_call: TRBV10-3
j_call: TRBJ2-7
cdr3_length: 14
d_call: TRBD1
cdr3_aa: CAISDQGAKNEQYF
cdr3_nt: TGTGCCATCAGCGATCAGGGGGCGAAGAACGAGCAGTACTTC

clone_size: .
v_call: TRBV2
j_call: TRBJ2-5
cdr3_length: 16
d_call: TRBD2
cdr3_aa: CASSTLGLAGQETQYF
cdr3_nt: TGTGCCAGCAGTACCCTGGGACTAGCGGGGCAAGAGACCCAGTACTTC

clone_size: .
v_call: TRBV5-1
j_call: TRBJ2-3
cdr3_length: 16
d_call: TRBD1
cdr3_aa: CASSTDPGQGVGTQYF
cdr3_nt: TGCGCCAGCAGCACCGACCCGGGACAGGGAGTTGGTACGCAGTATTTT

clone_size: .
v_call: TRBV28
j_call: TRBJ1-5
cdr3_length: 13
d_call: .
cdr3_aa: CASSSSAPGQEDF
cdr3_nt: TGTGCCAGCAGTTCCTCCGCACCGGGACAAGAAGATTTT

clone_size: .
v_call: TRBV11-2
j_call: TRBJ1-5
cdr3_length: 15
d_call: .
cdr3_aa: CASSLSPGPGQPQHF
cdr3_nt: TGTGCCAGCAGCTTAAGTCCAGGCCCCGGGCAGCCCCAGCATTTT

clone_size: .
v_call: TRBV25-1
j_call: TRBJ2-7
cdr3_length: 14
d_call: .
cdr3_aa: CASSITASSYEQYF
cdr3_nt: TGTGCCAGCAGTATCACAGCCAGTTCCTACGAGCAGTACTTC

clone_size: .
v_call: TRBV15
j_call: TRBJ1-5
cdr3_length: 15
d_call: .
cdr3_aa: CATSLTGKSNQPQHF
cdr3_nt: TGTGCCACCAGCCTAACAGGGAAATCTAATCAGCCCCAGCATTTT

clone_size: .
v_call: TRBV5-4
j_call: TRBJ2-5
cdr3_length: 15
d_call: TRBD1
cdr3_aa: CASSWDAGGGETQYF
cdr3_nt: TGTGCCAGCAGCTGGGACGCAGGGGGTGGAGAGACCCAGTACTTC

clone_size: .
v_call: TRBV29-1
j_call: TRBJ2-2
cdr3_length: 14
d_call: TRBD1
cdr3_aa: CSVPGTGGTGELFF
cdr3_nt: TGCAGCGTACCCGGGACAGGGGGCACCGGGGAGCTGTTTTTT

clone_size: .
v_call: TRBV28
j_call: TRBJ1-2
cdr3_length: 14
d_call: .
cdr3_aa: CASSLPGSYYGYTF
cdr3_nt: TGTGCCAGCAGTTTACCCGGGTCCTACTATGGCTACACCTTC

clone_size: .
v_call: TRBV6-5
j_call: TRBJ2-5
cdr3_length: 14
d_call: .
cdr3_aa: CASTMSRAQETQYF
cdr3_nt: TGTGCCAGTACGATGTCCAGAGCCCAAGAGACCCAGTACTTC

clone_size: once
v_call: TRBV5-8
j_call: TRBJ2-7
cdr3_length: 15
d_call: TRBD2
cdr3_aa: CASSLLPSGSYEQYF
cdr3_nt: TGTGCCAGCAGCTTGTTGCCTAGCGGCTCCTACGAGCAGTACTTC

clone_size: .
v_call: TRBV6-5
j_call: TRBJ2-1
cdr3_length: 13
d_call: TRBD1
cdr3_aa: CASSYEPGDRGFF
cdr3_nt: TGTGCCAGCAGTTACGAACCCGGGGACAGGGGGTTCTTC

clone_size: .
v_call: TRBV20-1
j_call: TRBJ1-5
cdr3_length: 11
d_call: .
cdr3_aa: CSAEIGQPQHF
cdr3_nt: TGCAGTGCAGAAATTGGGCAGCCCCAGCATTTT

clone_size: once
v_call: TRBV19
j_call: TRBJ2-1
cdr3_length: 16
d_call: TRBD2
cdr3_aa: CASSIDGGVSYNEQFF
cdr3_nt: TGTGCCAGTAGTATAGATGGGGGGGTCTCCTACAATGAGCAGTTCTTC

clone_size: .
v_call: TRBV9
j_call: TRBJ2-7
cdr3_length: 15
d_call: .
cdr3_aa: CASSVAGEKSYEQYF
cdr3_nt: TGTGCCAGCAGCGTAGCCGGGGAGAAGTCCTACGAGCAGTACTTC

clone_size: .
v_call: TRBV6-6
j_call: TRBJ1-2
cdr3_length: 15
d_call: .
cdr3_aa: CASREGGRTDYGYTF
cdr3_nt: TGTGCCAGCAGAGAGGGGGGCAGAACAGACTATGGCTACACCTTC

clone_size: .
v_call: TRBV13
j_call: TRBJ2-7
cdr3_length: 15
d_call: TRBD2
cdr3_aa: CASSLLAGGPGEQYF
cdr3_nt: TGTGCCAGCAGCCTCTTAGCGGGAGGGCCGGGCGAGCAGTACTTC

clone_size: once
v_call: TRBV5-1
j_call: TRBJ2-6
cdr3_length: 17
d_call: TRBD1
cdr3_aa: CASSLTTGGSGANVLTF
cdr3_nt: TGCGCCAGCAGCCTCACGACAGGGGGCTCTGGGGCCAACGTCCTGACTTTC

clone_size: .
v_call: TRBV29-1
j_call: TRBJ2-3
cdr3_length: 13
d_call: TRBD2
cdr3_aa: CTINEGGRDAQYF
cdr3_nt: TGCACCATTAATGAGGGCGGGAGGGACGCGCAGTATTTT

clone_size: .
v_call: TRBV5-1
j_call: TRBJ1-2
cdr3_length: 17
d_call: .
cdr3_aa: CASSLDLTDRGSQGYTF
cdr3_nt: TGCGCCAGCAGCTTGGATCTCACGGACAGAGGCTCCCAGGGCTACACCTTC

clone_size: .
v_call: TRBV28
j_call: TRBJ1-2
cdr3_length: 12
d_call: .
cdr3_aa: CASSNRNYGYTF
cdr3_nt: TGTGCCAGCAGTAACCGAAACTATGGCTACACCTTC

clone_size: .
v_call: TRBV10-3
j_call: TRBJ2-3
cdr3_length: 17
d_call: TRBD2
cdr3_aa: CAISQTSGDTSTDTQYF
cdr3_nt: TGTGCCATCAGTCAGACTAGCGGGGATACTAGCACAGATACGCAGTATTTT

clone_size: .
v_call: TRBV6-6
j_call: TRBJ1-5
cdr3_length: 14
d_call: .
cdr3_aa: CASSPVGREKPQHF
cdr3_nt: TGTGCCAGCAGTCCCGTGGGCAGGGAGAAACCCCAGCATTTT

clone_size: .
v_call: TRBV2
j_call: TRBJ1-2
cdr3_length: 14
d_call: .
cdr3_aa: CASSDPFRAKSYTF
cdr3_nt: TGTGCCAGCAGTGACCCATTTCGCGCAAAAAGCTACACCTTC

clone_size: .
v_call: TRBV9
j_call: TRBJ2-2
cdr3_length: 14
d_call: TRBD2
cdr3_aa: CASSPMGGIGELFF
cdr3_nt: TGTGCCAGCAGCCCCATGGGGGGGATCGGGGAGCTGTTTTTT

clone_size: .
v_call: TRBV7-9
j_call: TRBJ1-2
cdr3_length: 13
d_call: .
cdr3_aa: CATGRDSNYGYTF
cdr3_nt: TGTGCCACGGGACGGGATTCTAACTATGGCTACACCTTC

clone_size: .
v_call: TRBV5-1
j_call: TRBJ1-1
cdr3_length: 14
d_call: .
cdr3_aa: CASSLVQLNTEAFF
cdr3_nt: TGCGCCAGCAGCTTGGTCCAGCTGAACACTGAAGCTTTCTTT